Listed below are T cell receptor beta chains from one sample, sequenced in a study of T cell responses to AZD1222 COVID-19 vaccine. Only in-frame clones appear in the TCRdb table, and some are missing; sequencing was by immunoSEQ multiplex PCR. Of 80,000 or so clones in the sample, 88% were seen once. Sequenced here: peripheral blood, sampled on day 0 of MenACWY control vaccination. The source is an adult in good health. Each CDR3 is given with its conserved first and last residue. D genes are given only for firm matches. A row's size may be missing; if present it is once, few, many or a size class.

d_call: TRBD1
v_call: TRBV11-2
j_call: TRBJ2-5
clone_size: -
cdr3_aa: CASSFGTVQETQYF
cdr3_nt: TGTGCCAGCAGCTTCGGGACAGTTCAAGAGACCCAGTACTTC

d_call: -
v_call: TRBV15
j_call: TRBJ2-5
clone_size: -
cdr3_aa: CATSRDRATRGTQYF
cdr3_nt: TGTGCCACCAGCAGAGATAGGGCTACCCGGGGGACCCAGTACTTC

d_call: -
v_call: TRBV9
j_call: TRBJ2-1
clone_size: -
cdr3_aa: CASSVGSGNLNEQFF
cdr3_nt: TGTGCCAGCAGCGTAGGGAGCGGCAACCTCAATGAGCAGTTCTTC

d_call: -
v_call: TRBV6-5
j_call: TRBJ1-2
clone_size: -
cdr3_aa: CASSPDPGYGYTF
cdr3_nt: TGTGCCAGCAGCCCAGACCCAGGCTATGGCTACACCTTC

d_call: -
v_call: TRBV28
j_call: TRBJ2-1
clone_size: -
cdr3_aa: CASSFPAGATYNEQFF
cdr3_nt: TGTGCCAGCAGTTTCCCCGCAGGGGCTACCTACAATGAGCAGTTCTTC

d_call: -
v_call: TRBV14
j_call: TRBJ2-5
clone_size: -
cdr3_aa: CASSQDPGGYQETQYF
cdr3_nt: TGTGCCAGCAGCCAAGATCCCGGGGGATACCAAGAGACCCAGTACTTC

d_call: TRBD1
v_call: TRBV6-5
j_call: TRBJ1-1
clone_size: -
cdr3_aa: CASSYSGGRGAFF
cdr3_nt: TGTGCCAGCAGTTACTCAGGCGGCAGGGGGGCTTTCTTT

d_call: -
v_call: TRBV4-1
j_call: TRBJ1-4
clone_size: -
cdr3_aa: CASSRQEFTNEKLFF
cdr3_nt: TGCGCCAGCAGCCGGCAAGAGTTCACAAATGAAAAACTGTTTTTT

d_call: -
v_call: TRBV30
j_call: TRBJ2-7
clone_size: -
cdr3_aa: CAWSGSGAYEQYF
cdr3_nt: TGTGCCTGGAGTGGGTCAGGGGCTTACGAGCAGTACTTC

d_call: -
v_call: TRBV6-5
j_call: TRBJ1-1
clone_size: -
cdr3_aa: CASILGSNTEAFF
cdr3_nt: -

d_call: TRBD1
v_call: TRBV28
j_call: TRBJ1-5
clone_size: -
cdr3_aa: CASSPRLLTGANPLSNNQPQHF
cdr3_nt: TGTGCCAGCAGCCCTCGCCTCTTGACAGGGGCCAATCCCCTCTCAAACAATCAGCCCCAGCATTTT

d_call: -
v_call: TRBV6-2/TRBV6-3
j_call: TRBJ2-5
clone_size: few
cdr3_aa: CASSYRRDIQETQYF
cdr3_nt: TGTGCCAGCAGTTATCGGAGGGACATCCAAGAGACCCAGTACTTC

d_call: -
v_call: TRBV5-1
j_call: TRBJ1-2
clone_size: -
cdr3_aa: CASSLVTDSYGYTF
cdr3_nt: TGCGCCAGCAGCTTGGTAACAGATAGTTATGGCTACACCTTC

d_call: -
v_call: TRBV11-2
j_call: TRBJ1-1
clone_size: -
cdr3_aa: CASSSGPFVEAFF
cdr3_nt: TGTGCCAGCAGCTCGGGACCTTTTGTTGAAGCTTTCTTT

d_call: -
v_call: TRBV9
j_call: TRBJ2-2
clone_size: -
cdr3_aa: CASSVGLGPGELFF
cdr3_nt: TGTGCCAGCAGCGTAGGATTGGGGCCCGGGGAGCTGTTTTTT

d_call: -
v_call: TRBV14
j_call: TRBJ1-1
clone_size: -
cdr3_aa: CASSQEPSATEAFF
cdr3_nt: TGTGCCAGCAGCCAAGAACCCTCGGCCACTGAAGCTTTCTTT

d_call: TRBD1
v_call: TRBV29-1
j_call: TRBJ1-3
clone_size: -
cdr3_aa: CSVNAGTGVLRDTIYF
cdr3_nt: TGCAGCGTTAATGCCGGGACAGGGGTCCTTAGGGACACCATATATTTT

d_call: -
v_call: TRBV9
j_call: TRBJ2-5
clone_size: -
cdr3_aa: CASSEGGSTQETQYF
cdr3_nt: TGTGCCAGCAGCGAAGGAGGTTCCACACAAGAGACCCAGTACTTC

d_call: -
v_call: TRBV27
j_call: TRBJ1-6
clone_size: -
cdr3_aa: CASSLLGSPLHF
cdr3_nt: TGTGCCAGCAGTTTATTAGGATCACCCCTCCACTTT

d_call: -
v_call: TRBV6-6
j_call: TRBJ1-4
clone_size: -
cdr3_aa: CASSPPGVWATNEKLFF
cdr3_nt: TGTGCCAGCAGTCCCCCCGGGGTCTGGGCAACTAATGAAAAACTGTTTTTT

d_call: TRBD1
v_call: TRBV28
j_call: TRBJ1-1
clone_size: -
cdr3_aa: CASSLSGGLMNTEAFF
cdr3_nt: TGTGCCAGCAGTTTATCAGGGGGCCTAATGAACACTGAAGCTTTCTTT

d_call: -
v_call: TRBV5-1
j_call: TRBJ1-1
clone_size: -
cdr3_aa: CASSFGEVNTEAFF
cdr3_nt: TGCGCCAGCAGCTTTGGAGAGGTGAACACTGAAGCTTTCTTT

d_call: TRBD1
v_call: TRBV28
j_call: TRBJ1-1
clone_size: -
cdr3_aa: CASSSPGTGNEAFF
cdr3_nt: TGTGCCAGCAGTTCCCCCGGGACAGGGAATGAAGCTTTCTTT

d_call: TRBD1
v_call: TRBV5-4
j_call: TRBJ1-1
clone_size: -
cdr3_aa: CASSTGGTEAFF
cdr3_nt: TGTGCCAGCAGCACAGGGGGCACTGAAGCTTTCTTT

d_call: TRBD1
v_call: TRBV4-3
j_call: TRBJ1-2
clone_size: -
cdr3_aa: CASSQDRRGVPHGYTF
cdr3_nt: TGCGCCAGCAGCCAAGATCGCAGGGGGGTACCTCATGGCTACACCTTC

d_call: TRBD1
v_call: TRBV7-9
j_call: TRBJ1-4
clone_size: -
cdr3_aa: CASSEWTGATNEKLFF
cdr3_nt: TGTGCCAGCAGCGAATGGACAGGGGCAACTAATGAAAAACTGTTTTTT

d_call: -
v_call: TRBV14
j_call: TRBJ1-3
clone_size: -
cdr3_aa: CASSQVRTIYF
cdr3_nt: TGTGCCAGCAGCCAAGTACGGACCATATATTTT

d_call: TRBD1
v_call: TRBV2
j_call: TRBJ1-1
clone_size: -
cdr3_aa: CARGTGAFNTEAFF
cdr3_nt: TGTGCCAGGGGGACAGGGGCGTTTAACACTGAAGCTTTCTTT

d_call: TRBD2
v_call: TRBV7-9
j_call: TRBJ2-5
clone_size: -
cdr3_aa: CASSPAVLAGRRETQYF
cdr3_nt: TGTGCCAGCAGCCCTGCGGTGTTAGCGGGGCGAAGAGAGACCCAGTACTTC

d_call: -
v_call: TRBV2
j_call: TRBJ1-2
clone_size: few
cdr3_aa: CASRRETDGYTF
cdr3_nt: TGTGCCAGCAGACGAGAGACCGATGGCTACACCTTC